A single sample is the source of the 8 T cell receptor beta chains below, sequenced in a study of shared clonotypes between healthy human individuals. Profiling relied on immunoSEQ multiplex PCR, and the TCRdb table lists in-frame clones only, not all of them. The repertoire has 2 million to 2.5 million clones, roughly 94% of them found once; the top ten carry 0.13%. The sample comprised naive CD4+ T cells sorted from blood. Subset reported: CD45RA+ positively selected. Every receptor here comes from a man aged 18 to 29 in good health.

The chain carries TRBV10-3 and TRBJ2-7; no definite D call. The CDR3 is 14 amino acids. V lost 11 bases and J 1 base, leaving 18 bases between the germline ends. CDR1 is ENHRY, CDR2 SYGVKD, per germline. The CDR3 reads CAVGSDPLSYEQYF. The CDR3 DNA is TGTGCCGTCGGTTCCGACCCCCTATCCTACGAGCAGTACTTC.

Notes on this clone: At the DNA level, this CDR3 is encoded by other sequences in the same sample as well. The J gene is TRBJ2-7, the V gene TRBV11-2; D is possibly TRBD2 (6 bases). This CDR3 has 13 residues. Looked up from germline, CDR1 is SGHAT and CDR2 is FQNNGV. Deletions cut 3 bases from V and 1 base from J, with 7 bases between. The CDR3 nucleotides read TGTGCCAGCAGCTTTGGGGGGTCCTACGAGCAGTACTTC. It yields the protein CASSFGGSYEQYF.

This CDR3 reads CASSGHRAGTGELFF. CDR3 nucleotide sequence: TGTGCCAGCAGCGGGCACAGGGCAGGCACCGGGGAGCTGTTTTTT. The chain employs TRBV6-5 and TRBJ2-2; TRBD1 might be the D (6 bases). The V end was cut by 6 bases, the J end by 4 bases, with 15 bases between. The germline CDR1 and CDR2 sequences are MNHEY and SVGAGI. The CDR3 loop spans 15 amino acids.

This rearrangement joins TRBV2 to TRBJ1-6; 8 bases match TRBD1. J gave up 7 bases and V 4 bases, and 3 bases lay outside the gene matches. Germline V gene sequence: CDR1 SNHLY, CDR2 FYNNEI. This CDR3 spans 14 amino acids. For the CDR3, the DNA is TGTGCCAGCAGTGTTCAGGGGGCGAATTCACCCCTCCACTTT. Translation gives CASSVQGANSPLHF.

Here the CDR3 DNA reads TGTGCCAGCAGATTTAAGACTAGCGGCACAGATACGCAGTATTTT. Amino acid sequence: CASRFKTSGTDTQYF. The rearrangement joins TRBV5-8 to TRBJ2-3, with 8 bases matching TRBD2. The germline CDR1 and CDR2 sequences are SGHTS and YDEGEE. This CDR3 has 15 residues. Losses at the gene ends were 5 bases for V and 1 base for J; bases not matched to a gene: 6.

Concerning this clone: Distinct nucleotide sequences in the sample also encode this CDR3. This chain uses TRBV5-1 with TRBJ1-2; maybe TRBD1 (6 bases). Germline V CDR1 and CDR2: SGHRS, YFSETQ. Trimming shortened V by 0 bases and J by 4 bases, and 7 bases separated the two germline ends. The CDR3 loop spans 13 amino acids. The CDR3 DNA sequence: TGCGCCAGCAGCTTGGAACAGGGCTATGGCTACACCTTC. Residues: CASSLEQGYGYTF.

V is TRBV29-1 and J is TRBJ2-5; possibly TRBD2 for D (5 bases). The ends were cut back, 4 bases at V and 5 bases at J, with 14 bases in the middle. Germline V CDR1 and CDR2: SQVTM, ANQGSEA. CDR3 length: 13 amino acids. The CDR3 sequence is CSVGSTRGETQYF. The CDR3 bases are TGCAGCGTTGGGTCTACTAGAGGGGAGACCCAGTACTTC.

The chain recombines TRBV18 with TRBJ2-3; 8 nucleotides align to TRBD1. The CDR3 runs 13 residues. V trimming: 8 bases; J trimming: 4 bases; junction bases outside the gene matches: 5. The V gene's germline CDR1 is KGHSH and CDR2 LQKENI. The CDR3: CASTGQGSDTQYF. In DNA, the CDR3 is TGTGCCAGCACCGGACAGGGATCAGATACGCAGTATTTT.